This paragraph covers one TCR beta chain sequence. Its target is not known. Profiled with immunoSEQ multiplex PCR; TCRdb holds only in-frame clones, not every one. This table holds 160,000 or so clones, 92% found once. The sample is drawn from a study of T cell responses to AZD1222 COVID-19 vaccine. The CDR3 covers 15 residues. Trimming took 3 bases from V and 5 from J, leaving 14 bases between them. Per the germline V gene, CDR1 is SGDLS and CDR2 is YYNGEE. Study observations and caveats: Increased Spike-specific TCR breadth and depth were observed after two AZD1222 doses. Only a handful of individuals given AZD1222 were seropositive at baseline. Mapped onto spike, vaccine-associated CD4 TCRs spanned it and were dominant at 160-218 and 743-854. As reported, nearly half of all spike-specific TCRs target variant regions that are unmutated.

The sample consisted of peripheral blood, taken on day 0 of MenACWY control vaccination. The chain carries TRBV9 and TRBJ2-2, with D possibly TRBD2 on 5 matching bases. The sequence was collected from an adult in good health. Here the CDR3 DNA reads TGTGCCAGCAGCGCCTCGGGGAGAGGGACCGGGGAGCTGTTTTTT. This gives the protein CASSASGRGTGELFF.